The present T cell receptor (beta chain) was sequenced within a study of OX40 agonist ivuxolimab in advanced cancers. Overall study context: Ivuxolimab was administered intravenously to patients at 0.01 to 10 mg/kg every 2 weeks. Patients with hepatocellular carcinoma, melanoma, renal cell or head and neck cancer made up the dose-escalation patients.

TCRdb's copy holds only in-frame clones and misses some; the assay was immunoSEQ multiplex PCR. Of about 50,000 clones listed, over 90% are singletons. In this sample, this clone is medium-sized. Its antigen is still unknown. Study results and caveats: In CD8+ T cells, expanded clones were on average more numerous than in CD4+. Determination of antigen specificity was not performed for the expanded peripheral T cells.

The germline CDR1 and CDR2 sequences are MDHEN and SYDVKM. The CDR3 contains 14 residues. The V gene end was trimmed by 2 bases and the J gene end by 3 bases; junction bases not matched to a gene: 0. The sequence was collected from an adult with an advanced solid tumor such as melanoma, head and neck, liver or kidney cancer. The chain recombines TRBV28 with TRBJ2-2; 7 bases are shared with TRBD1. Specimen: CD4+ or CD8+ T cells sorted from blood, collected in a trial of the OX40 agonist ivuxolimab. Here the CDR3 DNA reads TGTGCCAGCAGTTTAGGGACAGACACCGGGGAGCTGTTTTTT. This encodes CASSLGTDTGELFF.